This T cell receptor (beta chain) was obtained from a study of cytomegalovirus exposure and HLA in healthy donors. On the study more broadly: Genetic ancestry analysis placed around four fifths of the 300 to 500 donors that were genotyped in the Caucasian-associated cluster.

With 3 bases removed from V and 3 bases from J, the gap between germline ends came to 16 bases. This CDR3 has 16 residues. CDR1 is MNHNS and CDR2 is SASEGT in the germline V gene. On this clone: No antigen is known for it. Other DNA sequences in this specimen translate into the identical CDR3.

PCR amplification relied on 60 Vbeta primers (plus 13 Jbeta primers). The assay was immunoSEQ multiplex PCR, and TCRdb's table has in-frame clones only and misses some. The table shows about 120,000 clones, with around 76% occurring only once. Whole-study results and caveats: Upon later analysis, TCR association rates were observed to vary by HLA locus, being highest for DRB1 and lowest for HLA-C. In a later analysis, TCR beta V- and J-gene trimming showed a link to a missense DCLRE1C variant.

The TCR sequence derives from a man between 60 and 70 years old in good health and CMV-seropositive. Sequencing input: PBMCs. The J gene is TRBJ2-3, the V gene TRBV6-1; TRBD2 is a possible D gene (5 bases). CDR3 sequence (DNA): TGTGCCAGCAGTGAGGCGATCCTGAGAGGGACAGATACGCAGTATTTT. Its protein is CASSEAILRGTDTQYF.